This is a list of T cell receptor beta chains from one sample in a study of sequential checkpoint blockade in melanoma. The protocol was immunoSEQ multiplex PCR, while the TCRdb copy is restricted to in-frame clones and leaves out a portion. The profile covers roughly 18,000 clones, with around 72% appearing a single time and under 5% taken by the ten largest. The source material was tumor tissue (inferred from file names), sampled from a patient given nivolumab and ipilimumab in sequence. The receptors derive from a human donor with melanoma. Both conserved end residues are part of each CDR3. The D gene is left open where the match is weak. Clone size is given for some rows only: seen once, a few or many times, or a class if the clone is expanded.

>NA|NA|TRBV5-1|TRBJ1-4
TGCGCCAGCACCCGGGCCGGAGACCTTTCAACTAATGAAAAACTGTTTTTT
CASTRAGDLSTNEKLFF
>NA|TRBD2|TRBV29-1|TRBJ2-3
TGCAGCGTTGCGGGGGAAACTAGCGGGAGCGCCTCGCAGTATTTT
CSVAGETSGSASQYF
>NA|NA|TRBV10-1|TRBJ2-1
TGCGCCAGCAGTGAGGACCCTGACAATGAGCAGTTCTTC
CASSEDPDNEQFF
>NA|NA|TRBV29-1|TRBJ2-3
TGCAGCGTTGGGGAGACAGGTGATACGCAGTATTTT
CSVGETGDTQYF
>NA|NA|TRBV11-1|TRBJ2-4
TGTGCCAGCAGCAGATTCGACCGGGGTGACATTCAGTACTTC
CASSRFDRGDIQYF
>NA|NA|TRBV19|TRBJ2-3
TGTGCCAGTACGGCAGGGGGGACCCACACAGATACGCAGTATTTT
CASTAGGTHTDTQYF
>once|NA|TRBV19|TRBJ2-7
TGTGCCAGTAGTAGCGGGAACTACGAGCAGTACTTC
CASSSGNYEQYF
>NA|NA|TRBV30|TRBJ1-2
TGTGCCTGGACCGGGGGCGGGAACTATGGCTACACCTTC
CAWTGGGNYGYTF
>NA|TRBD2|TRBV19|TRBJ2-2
TGTGCCAGTAGTTTGGTAGCGGGTCTGAACACCGGGGAGCTGTTTTTT
CASSLVAGLNTGELFF
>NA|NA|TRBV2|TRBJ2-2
TGTGCCAGCAGTATCCCACTCGGGACATTGAACACCGGGGAGCTGTTTTTT
CASSIPLGTLNTGELFF
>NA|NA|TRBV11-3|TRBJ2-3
TGTGCCAGCAGCTTGGGAGAGACTAGCACAGATACGCAGTATTTT
CASSLGETSTDTQYF
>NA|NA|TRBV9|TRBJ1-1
TGTGCCAGCAGCGTAGGACAGTCGAACACTGAAGCTTTCTTT
CASSVGQSNTEAFF
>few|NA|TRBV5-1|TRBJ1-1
TGCGCCAGCAGCTTGGTTGCCGAGAACACTGAAGCTTTCTTT
CASSLVAENTEAFF
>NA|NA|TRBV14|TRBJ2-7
TGTGCCAGCACCCAAATCCACCCCTACGAGCAGTACTTC
CASTQIHPYEQYF
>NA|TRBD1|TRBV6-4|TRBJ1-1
TGTGCCAGCAGTCGCGGACAGGGGGCGTCGGACACTGAAGCTTTCTTT
CASSRGQGASDTEAFF
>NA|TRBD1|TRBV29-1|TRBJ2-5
TGCAGCGTTATACAGGGGAATGTAGAGACCCAGTACTTC
CSVIQGNVETQYF
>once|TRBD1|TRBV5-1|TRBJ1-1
TGCGCCAGCAGCTGGCGACAGGGGGGCGTTAGCACTGAAGCTTTCTTT
CASSWRQGGVSTEAFF
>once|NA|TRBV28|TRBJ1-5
TGTGCCAGCAGGTACGGCAATCAGCCCCAGCATTTT
CASRYGNQPQHF
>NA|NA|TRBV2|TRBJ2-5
TGTGCCAGCAGCCCCCTTTGGGGTTTCGAGACCCAGTACTTC
CASSPLWGFETQYF
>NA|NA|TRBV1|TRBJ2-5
TGCGCCAGCAGCCAAGCCGGTTTTGAGACCCAGTACTTC
CASSQAGFETQYF
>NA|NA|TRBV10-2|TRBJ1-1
TGCGCCAGCAGTGAGGGGCCGAACACTGAAGCTTTCTTT
CASSEGPNTEAFF
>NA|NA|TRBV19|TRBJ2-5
TGTGCCAGTGCGTCGGCTACTCAAGAGACCCAGTACTTC
CASASATQETQYF
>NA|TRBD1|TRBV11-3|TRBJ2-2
TGTGCCAGCAGTCTAGAAGGGACAGGGGGCACCGGGGAGCTGTTTTTT
CASSLEGTGGTGELFF
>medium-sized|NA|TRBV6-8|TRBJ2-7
TGTGCCAGCAGTCCTTGGCAGTCTGATGGGTCCTACGAGCAGTACTTC
CASSPWQSDGSYEQYF
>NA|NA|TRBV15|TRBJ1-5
TGTGCCACCAGCAGAGAAAAAGCGACAGCACGCAATCAGCCCCAGCATTTT
CATSREKATARNQPQHF
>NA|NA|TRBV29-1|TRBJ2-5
TGCAGCGTTGTAAGGGGGGCCCAAGAGACCCAGTACTTC
CSVVRGAQETQYF
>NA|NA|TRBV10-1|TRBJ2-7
TGCGCCAGCAGTGAAGCGGCCTCCTACGAGCAGTACTTC
CASSEAASYEQYF
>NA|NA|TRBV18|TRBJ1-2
TGTGCCAGCTCCAGCGACACTTCCTATGGCTACACCTTC
CASSSDTSYGYTF
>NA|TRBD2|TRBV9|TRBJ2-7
TGTGCCAGCAGCGTGAGCGGGGGGGGCTACGAGCAGTACTTC
CASSVSGGGYEQYF
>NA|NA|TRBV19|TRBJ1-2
TGTGCCAGTAGTATATGGGGACGGTACTATGGCTACACCTTC
CASSIWGRYYGYTF
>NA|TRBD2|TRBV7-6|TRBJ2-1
TGTGCCAGCAGCCGGGGACTAGCGGCTCTAAATGAGCAGTTCTTC
CASSRGLAALNEQFF
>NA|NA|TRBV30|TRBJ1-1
TGTGCCTACCTCCTCAGGTGGCAGAAGAACACTGAAGCTTTCTTT
CAYLLRWQKNTEAFF
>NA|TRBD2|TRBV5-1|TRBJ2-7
TGCGCCAGCAGCCCTCTAGCGACTAGCGTTTACGAGCAGTACTTC
CASSPLATSVYEQYF
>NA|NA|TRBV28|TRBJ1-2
TGTGCCAGCAACCCTACCCCCCGGGGGCGAGCCTACACCTTC
CASNPTPRGRAYTF
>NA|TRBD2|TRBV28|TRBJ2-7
TGTGCCAGTCGGACTAGCGGATCCTACGAGCAGTACTTC
CASRTSGSYEQYF
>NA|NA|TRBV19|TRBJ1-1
TGTGCCAGTAGTATAGGTACGGGGATGAACACTGAAGCTTTCTTT
CASSIGTGMNTEAFF
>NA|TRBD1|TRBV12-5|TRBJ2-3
TGTGCTAGTGGTTTGCCACCGGACAGGGGTTCGCAGTATTTT
CASGLPPDRGSQYF
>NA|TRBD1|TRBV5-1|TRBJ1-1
TGCGCCAGCACCCCATCCCCCGGGACAGGGGTGTCGAACACTGAAGCTTTCTTT
CASTPSPGTGVSNTEAFF
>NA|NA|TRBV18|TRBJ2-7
TGTGCCAGCTCACCAAATTCCCGGGGCCTTCTCGGCGAGCAGTACTTC
CASSPNSRGLLGEQYF
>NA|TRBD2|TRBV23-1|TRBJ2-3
TGCGCCAGCAGCCAAGGTAGAGGAGCGGGAGGGAAAGATACGCAGTATTTT
CASSQGRGAGGKDTQYF
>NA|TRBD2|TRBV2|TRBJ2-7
TGTGCCAGCACCGGGGGAGGGAAGAGGGCCAGTTACGAGCAGTACTTC
CASTGGGKRASYEQYF
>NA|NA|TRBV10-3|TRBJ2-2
TGTGCCATCAGGAAAGGGGCCTCGGGCACCGGGGAGCTGTTTTTT
CAIRKGASGTGELFF
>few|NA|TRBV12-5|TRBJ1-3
TGTGCCACCAATAGGCGCAGAACTGGAAACACCATATATTTT
CATNRRRTGNTIYF
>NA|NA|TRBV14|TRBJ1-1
TGTGCCAGCAGAAATTCTGACAGACGGAACACTGAAGCTTTCTTT
CASRNSDRRNTEAFF
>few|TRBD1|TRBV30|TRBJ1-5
TGTGCCTGGAGCACCGGGACAGGGAACCAGCCCCAGCATTTT
CAWSTGTGNQPQHF
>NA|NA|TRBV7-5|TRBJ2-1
TGTGCCAGCAGCTTCATTTTCCCCGGGACAGCCCGGGGTGATGAGCAGTTCTTC
CASSFIFPGTARGDEQFF
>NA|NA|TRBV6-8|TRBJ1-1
TGTGCCAGCAGTTTCCGGACAGTGAACACTGAAGCTTTCTTT
CASSFRTVNTEAFF
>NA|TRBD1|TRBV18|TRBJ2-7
TGTGCCAGCTCACCATATGGGACAGGGGCATCCCACGAGCAGTACTTC
CASSPYGTGASHEQYF
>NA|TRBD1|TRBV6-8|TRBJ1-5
TGTGCCAGCAGTGACAGGGTGTCCGTTAGCAATCAGCCCCAGCATTTT
CASSDRVSVSNQPQHF
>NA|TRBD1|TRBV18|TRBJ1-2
TGTGCCAGCTCAACCTCCGGGACAGGGGACGATGGCTACACCTTC
CASSTSGTGDDGYTF
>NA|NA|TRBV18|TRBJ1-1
TGTGCCAGCTCACCAGATTCTAGAGGGTCGACTGAAGCTTTCTTT
CASSPDSRGSTEAFF
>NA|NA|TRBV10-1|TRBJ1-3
TGCGCCAGCAGTGAAGGGGCAGCCTCTGGAAACACCATATATTTT
CASSEGAASGNTIYF
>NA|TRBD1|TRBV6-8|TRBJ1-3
TGTGCCATCAGGACCGGGACAGGGGGCTCTGGAAACACCATATATTTT
CAIRTGTGGSGNTIYF
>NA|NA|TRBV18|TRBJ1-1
TGTGCCAGCTCACGAACTCACAGAACTGAAGCTTTCTTT
CASSRTHRTEAFF
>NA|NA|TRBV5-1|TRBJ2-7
TGCGCCAGCAGCTTGGAGCAGGGGACCCACGAGCAGTACTTC
CASSLEQGTHEQYF
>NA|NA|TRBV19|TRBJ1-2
TGTGCCAGTCACCGTGGGGGGCTGGGCTATGGCTACACCTTC
CASHRGGLGYGYTF
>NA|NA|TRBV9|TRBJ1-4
TGTGCCAGCAGCCCCGGCGGGGGTAGTACTGAAAAACTGTTTTTT
CASSPGGGSTEKLFF
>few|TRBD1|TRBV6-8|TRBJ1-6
TGTGCCAGCAGTTCACAGGGGGCAAGGAATAATTCACCCCTCCACTTT
CASSSQGARNNSPLHF